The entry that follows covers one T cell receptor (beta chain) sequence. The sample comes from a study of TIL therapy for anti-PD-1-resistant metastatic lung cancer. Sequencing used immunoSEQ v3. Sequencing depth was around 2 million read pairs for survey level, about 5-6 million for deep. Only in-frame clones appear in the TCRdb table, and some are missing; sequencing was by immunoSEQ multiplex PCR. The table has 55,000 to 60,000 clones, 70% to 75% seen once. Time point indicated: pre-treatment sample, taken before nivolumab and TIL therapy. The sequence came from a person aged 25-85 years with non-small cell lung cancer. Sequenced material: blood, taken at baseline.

The CDR3 region is CASVTRDTQYF. In DNA form, the CDR3 reads TGTGCCAGCGTAACACGTGATACGCAGTATTTT. The chain links TRBV27 to TRBJ2-3; D is unclear. This CDR3 contains 11 residues. V shed 8 bases and J shed 6 bases, with 9 bases lying between them. Per germline, CDR1 MNHEY and CDR2 SMNVEV (reference sequence).